This entry describes one TCR beta chain. Its specificity is not known. This sample is part of a study of blood T cells in healthy people across ages. Trimming at V came to 4 bases and at J to 13 bases, leaving 11 bases not matched to a gene. The V gene's germline CDR1 is SGHVS and CDR2 FQNEAQ. There are 14 residues in the CDR3. Regarding the study as a whole: Researchers said unsorted PBMCs prevented a conclusive naive versus antigen-experienced comparison. Older age went with lower TCR beta diversity per million T cells, in a roughly linear way. Whereas aged donors had fewer naive CD4+ cells, long-lived donors had more of them and higher diversity.

Through a sample-barcoded 5' primer and a J-beta primer mix, a second PCR was run for roughly 7 to 12 cycles. No fewer than 3 million CDR3-containing paired-end reads came from each sample. Each CDR3 protein is one row after TCRdb ran MiXCR on the 5' RACE reads. Here the sample spans almost 800,000 distinct CDR3 sequences, roughly 64% being singletons. This rearrangement joins TRBV7-8 to TRBJ2-1; 9 nucleotides match TRBD1. This TCR derives from a man aged 25-40 years in good health. Input material: blood. This CDR3 is CASSSQGATETQFF. The CDR3 DNA sequence: TGTGCCAGCAGCTCACAGGGGGCGACAGAGACCCAGTTCTTC. Combining the CDR3 with reference TRBV7-8 and TRBJ2-1 gives the whole variable domain GAGVSQSPRYKVAKRGQDVALRCDPISGHVSLFWYQQALGQGPEFLTYFQNEAQLDKSGLPSDRFFAERPEGSVSTLKIQRTQQEDSAVYLCASSSQGATETQFFGPGTRLTVL.